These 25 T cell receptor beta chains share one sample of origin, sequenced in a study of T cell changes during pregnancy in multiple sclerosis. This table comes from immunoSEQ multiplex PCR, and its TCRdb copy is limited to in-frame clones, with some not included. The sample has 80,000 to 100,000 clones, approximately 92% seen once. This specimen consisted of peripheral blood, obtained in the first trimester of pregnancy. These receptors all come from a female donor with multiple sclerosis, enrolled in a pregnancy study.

The CDR3 loop reads CASSRGTGQGNQPQHF. The CDR3 DNA reads as TGTGCCAGCAGCCGCGGGACAGGGCAGGGCAATCAGCCCCAGCATTTT. This sequence joins TRBV5-8 and TRBJ1-5; TRBD1 aligns across 9 bases. CDR1 and CDR2 (germline): SGHTS, YDEGEE. The junction had 7 bases not matched to a gene; V was cut back by 4 bases and J by 2 bases. The CDR3 runs 16 residues.

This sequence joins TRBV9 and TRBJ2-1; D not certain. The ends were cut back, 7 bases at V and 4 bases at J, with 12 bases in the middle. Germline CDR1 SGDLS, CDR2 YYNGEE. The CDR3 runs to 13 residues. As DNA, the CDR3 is TGTGCCAGCGGCTCACCGCCTTACAATGAGCAGTTCTTC. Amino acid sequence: CASGSPPYNEQFF.

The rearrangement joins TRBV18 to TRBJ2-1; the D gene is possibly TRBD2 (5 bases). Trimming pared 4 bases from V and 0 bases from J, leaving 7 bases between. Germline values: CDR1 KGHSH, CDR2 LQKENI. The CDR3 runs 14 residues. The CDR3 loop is CASSQGSSYNEQFF. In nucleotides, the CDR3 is TGTGCCAGCTCACAAGGGAGCTCCTACAATGAGCAGTTCTTC.

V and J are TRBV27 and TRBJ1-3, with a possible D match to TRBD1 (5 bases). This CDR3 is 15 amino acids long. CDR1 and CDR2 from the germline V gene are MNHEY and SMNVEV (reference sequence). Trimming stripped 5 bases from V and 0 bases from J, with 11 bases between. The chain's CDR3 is CASSPRGGSGNTIYF. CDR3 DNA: TGTGCCAGCAGTCCTCGGGGGGGCTCTGGAAACACCATATATTTT.

CDR3 coding DNA: TGTGCCTGGAGTGTCGGGTTCGGGGAGACCCAGTACTTC. The encoded protein is CAWSVGFGETQYF. The chain joins TRBV30 to TRBJ2-5; unclear D gene. CDR1 and CDR2 from the germline V gene are GTSNPN and SVGIG (reference sequence). Trimming left V 0 bases short and J 5 bases short, with 10 bases between. The CDR3 covers 13 residues.

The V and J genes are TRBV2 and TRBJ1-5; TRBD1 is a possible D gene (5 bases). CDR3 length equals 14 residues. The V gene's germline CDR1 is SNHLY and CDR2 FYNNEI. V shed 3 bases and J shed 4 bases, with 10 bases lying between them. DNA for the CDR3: TGTGCCAGCAGTGATAGGGGAGGAAATCAGCCCCAGCATTTT. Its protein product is CASSDRGGNQPQHF.

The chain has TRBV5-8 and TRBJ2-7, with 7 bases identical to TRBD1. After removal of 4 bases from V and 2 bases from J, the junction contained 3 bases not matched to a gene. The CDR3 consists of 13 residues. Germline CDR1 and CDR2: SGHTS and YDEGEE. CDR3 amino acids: CASSHTGAYEQYF. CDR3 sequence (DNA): TGTGCCAGCAGCCATACAGGGGCCTACGAGCAGTACTTC.

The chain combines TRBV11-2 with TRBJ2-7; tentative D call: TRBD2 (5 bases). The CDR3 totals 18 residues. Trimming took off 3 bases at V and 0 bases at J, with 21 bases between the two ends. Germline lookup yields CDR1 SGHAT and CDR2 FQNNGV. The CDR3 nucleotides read TGTGCCAGCAGCTTGGTCAACCGTAGACGGGGTAGCTCCTACGAGCAGTACTTC. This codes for CASSLVNRRRGSSYEQYF. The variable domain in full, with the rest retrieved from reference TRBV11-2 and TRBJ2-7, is EAGVAQSPRYKIIEKRQSVAFWCNPISGHATLYWYQQILGQGPKLLIQFQNNGVVDDSQLPKDRFSAERLKGVDSTLKIQPAKLEDSAVYLCASSLVNRRRGSSYEQYFGPGTRLTVT.

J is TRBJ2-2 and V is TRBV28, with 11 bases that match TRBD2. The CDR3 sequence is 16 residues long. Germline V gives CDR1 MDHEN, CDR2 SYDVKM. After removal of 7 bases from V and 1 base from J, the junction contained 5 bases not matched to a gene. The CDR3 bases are TGTGCCAGCAAAGAACTAGCGGGGGAGAACACCGGGGAGCTGTTTTTT. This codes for CASKELAGENTGELFF.

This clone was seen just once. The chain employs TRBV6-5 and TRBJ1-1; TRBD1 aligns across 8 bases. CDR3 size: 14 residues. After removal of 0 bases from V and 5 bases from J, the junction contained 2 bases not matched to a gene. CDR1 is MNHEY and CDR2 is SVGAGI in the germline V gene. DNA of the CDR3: TGTGCCAGCAGTTACTCCAACAGGGGGACTGAAGCTTTCTTT. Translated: CASSYSNRGTEAFF.

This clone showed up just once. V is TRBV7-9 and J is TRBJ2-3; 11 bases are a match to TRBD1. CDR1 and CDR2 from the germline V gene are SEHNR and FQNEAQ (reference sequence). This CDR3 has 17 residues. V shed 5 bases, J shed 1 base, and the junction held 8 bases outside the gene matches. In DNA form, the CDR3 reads TGTGCCAGCAGCCCAAGGACAGGGGGCTTCGGCACAGATACGCAGTATTTT. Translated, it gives CASSPRTGGFGTDTQYF.

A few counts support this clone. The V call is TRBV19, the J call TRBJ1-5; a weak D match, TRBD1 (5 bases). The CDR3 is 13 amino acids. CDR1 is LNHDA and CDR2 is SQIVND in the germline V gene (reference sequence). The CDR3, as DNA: TGTGCAAGTGGGGCAGGGAGGAATCAGCCCCAGCATTTT. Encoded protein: CASGAGRNQPQHF. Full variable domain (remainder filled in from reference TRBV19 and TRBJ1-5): DGGITQSPKYLFRKEGQNVTLSCEQNLNHDAMYWYRQDPGQGLRLIYYSQIVNDFQKGDIAEGYSVSREKKESFPLTVTSAQKNPTAFYLCASGAGRNQPQHFGDGTRLSIL.

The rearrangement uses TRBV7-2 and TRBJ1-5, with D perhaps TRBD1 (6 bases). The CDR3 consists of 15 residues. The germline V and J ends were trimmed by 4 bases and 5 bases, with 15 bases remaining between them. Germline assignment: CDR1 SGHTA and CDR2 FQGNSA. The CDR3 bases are TGTGCCAGCAGCTCCCGGGGAGGGGGATATCAGCCCCAGCATTTT. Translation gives CASSSRGGGYQPQHF. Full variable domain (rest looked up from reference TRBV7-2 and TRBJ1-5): GAGVSQSPSNKVTEKGKDVELRCDPISGHTALYWYRQSLGQGLEFLIYFQGNSAPDKSGLPSDRFSAERTGGSVSTLTIQRTQQEDSAVYLCASSSRGGGYQPQHFGDGTRLSIL.

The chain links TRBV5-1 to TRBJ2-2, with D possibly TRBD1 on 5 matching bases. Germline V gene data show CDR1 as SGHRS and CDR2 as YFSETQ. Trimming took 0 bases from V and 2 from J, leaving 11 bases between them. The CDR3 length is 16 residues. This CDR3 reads CASSLEQGANTGELFF. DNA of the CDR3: TGCGCCAGCAGCTTGGAGCAGGGCGCTAACACCGGGGAGCTGTTTTTT.

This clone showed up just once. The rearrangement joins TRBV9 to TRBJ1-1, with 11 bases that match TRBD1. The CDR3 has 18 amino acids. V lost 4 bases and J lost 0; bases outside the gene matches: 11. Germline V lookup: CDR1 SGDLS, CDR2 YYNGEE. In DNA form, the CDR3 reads TGTGCCAGCAGCCCTGGGGGGGGGACAGGGGGAATGAACACTGAAGCTTTCTTT. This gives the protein CASSPGGGTGGMNTEAFF. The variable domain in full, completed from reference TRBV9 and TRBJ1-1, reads DSGVTQTPKHLITATGQRVTLRCSPRSGDLSVYWYQQSLDQGLQFLIQYYNGEERAKGNILERFSAQQFPDLHSELNLSSLELGDSALYFCASSPGGGTGGMNTEAFFGQGTRLTVV.

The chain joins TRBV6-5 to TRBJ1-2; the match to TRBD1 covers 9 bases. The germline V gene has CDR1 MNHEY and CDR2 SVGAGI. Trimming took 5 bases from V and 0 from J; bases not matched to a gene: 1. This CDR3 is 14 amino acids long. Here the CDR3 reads CASSRQGANYGYTF. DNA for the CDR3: TGTGCCAGCAGTCGACAGGGGGCTAACTATGGCTACACCTTC.

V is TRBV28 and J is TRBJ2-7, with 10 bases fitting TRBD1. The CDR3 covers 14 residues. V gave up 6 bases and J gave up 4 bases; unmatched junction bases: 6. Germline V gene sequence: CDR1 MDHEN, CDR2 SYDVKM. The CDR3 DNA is TGTGCCAGCAGGAAGACAGGGGGCTTATACGAGCAGTACTTC. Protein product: CASRKTGGLYEQYF.

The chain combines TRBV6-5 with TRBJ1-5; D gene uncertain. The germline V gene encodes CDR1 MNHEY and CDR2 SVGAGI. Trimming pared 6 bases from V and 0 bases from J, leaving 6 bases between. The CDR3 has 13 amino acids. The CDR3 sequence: CASSPYSNQPQHF. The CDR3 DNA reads TGTGCCAGCAGCCCTTATAGCAATCAGCCCCAGCATTTT.

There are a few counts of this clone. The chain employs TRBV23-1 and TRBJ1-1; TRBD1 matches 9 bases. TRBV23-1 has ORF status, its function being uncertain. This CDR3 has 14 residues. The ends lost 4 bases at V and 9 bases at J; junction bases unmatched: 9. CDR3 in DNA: TGCGCCAGCAGTCGTGGGACAGGGCAGTATAAAGCTTTCTTT. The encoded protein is CASSRGTGQYKAFF.

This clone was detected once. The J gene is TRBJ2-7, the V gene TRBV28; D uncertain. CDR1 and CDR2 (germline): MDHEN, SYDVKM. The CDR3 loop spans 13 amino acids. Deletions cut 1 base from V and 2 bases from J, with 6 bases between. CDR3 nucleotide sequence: TGTGCCAGCAGTTTATTAGGAGCCTACGAGCAGTACTTC. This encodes CASSLLGAYEQYF.

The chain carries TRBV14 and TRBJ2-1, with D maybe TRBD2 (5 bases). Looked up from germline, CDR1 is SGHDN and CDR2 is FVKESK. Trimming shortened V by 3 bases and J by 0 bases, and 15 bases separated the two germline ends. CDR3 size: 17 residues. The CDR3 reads CASSQPRAASSYNEQFF. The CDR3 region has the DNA TGTGCCAGCAGCCAGCCAAGAGCGGCAAGCTCCTACAATGAGCAGTTCTTC.

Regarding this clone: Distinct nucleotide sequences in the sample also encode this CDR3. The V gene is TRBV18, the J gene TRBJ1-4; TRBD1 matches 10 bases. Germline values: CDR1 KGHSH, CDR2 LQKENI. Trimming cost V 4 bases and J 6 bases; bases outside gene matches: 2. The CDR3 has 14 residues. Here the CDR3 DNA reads TGTGCCAGCTCACTCGACAGGGGGCATGAAAAACTGTTTTTT. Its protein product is CASSLDRGHEKLFF.

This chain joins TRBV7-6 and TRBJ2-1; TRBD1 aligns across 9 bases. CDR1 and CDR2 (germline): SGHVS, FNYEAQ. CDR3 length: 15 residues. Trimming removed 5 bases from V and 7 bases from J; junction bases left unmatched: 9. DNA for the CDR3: TGTGCCAGCAGCCCTAGGACAGGGGTTAGGAATGAGCAGTTCTTC. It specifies CASSPRTGVRNEQFF.

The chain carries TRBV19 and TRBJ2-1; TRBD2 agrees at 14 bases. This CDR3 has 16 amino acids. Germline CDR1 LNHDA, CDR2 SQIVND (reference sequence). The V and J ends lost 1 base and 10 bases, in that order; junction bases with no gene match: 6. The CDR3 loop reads CASSIGLAGGVKEQFF. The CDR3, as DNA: TGTGCCAGTAGTATAGGACTAGCGGGGGGGGTTAAGGAGCAGTTCTTC.

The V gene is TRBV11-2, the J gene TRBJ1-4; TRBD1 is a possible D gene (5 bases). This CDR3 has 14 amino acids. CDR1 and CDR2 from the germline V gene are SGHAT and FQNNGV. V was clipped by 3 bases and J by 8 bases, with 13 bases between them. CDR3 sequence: CASSLVGGKEKLFF. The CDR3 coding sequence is TGTGCCAGCAGCTTGGTGGGGGGAAAGGAAAAACTGTTTTTT.